The entry below describes one T cell receptor (beta chain). Its antigen is unidentified. Per germline, CDR1 MGHDK and CDR2 SYGVNS. V shed 6 bases, J shed 7 bases, and the junction held 10 bases outside the gene matches. The CDR3 is made up of 15 amino acids. The sample belongs to a study of cytomegalovirus exposure and HLA in healthy donors. General study results and limits: It was in a later analysis that TCR association rates were seen to vary by HLA locus, highest for DRB1 and lowest for HLA-C. Presence/absence analyses assumed roughly uniform sequencing depth across donors. The authors enumerated some 170 TCR beta chains as linked to cytomegalovirus.

Donors were ostensibly healthy at sampling, although undocumented immune exposures were probable. The PCR had 60 Vbeta and 13 Jbeta primers. Method: immunoSEQ multiplex PCR; TCRdb's copy keeps in-frame clones and lacks some. The data contain about 110,000 clones, over 60% of them singletons. This clonotype was sampled from a woman aged 18-35 years in good health and CMV-seropositive. The specimen was PBMCs. The gene calls are TRBV25-1 and TRBJ1-4, with 8 bases fitting TRBD1. CDR3 DNA: TGTGCCAGCAGGGAGGGGGCAGGGGGCGTTGAAAAACTGTTTTTT. Encoded protein: CASREGAGGVEKLFF.